A selection of T cell receptor beta chains follows, all from one sample in a study of cytomegalovirus exposure and HLA in healthy donors. Here immunoSEQ multiplex PCR was the method, and the copy in TCRdb shows in-frame clones only, minus some. Of roughly 160,000 clones detected, 80% to 90% appear once; the ten largest clones hold approximately 7%. Sequenced material: PBMCs. The receptors derive from a woman in her twenties or thirties in good health and CMV-seropositive. The CDR3 runs from the conserved cysteine through the conserved F or W. The D gene is left open where the match is weak. Clone size, where shown, is once, few, many, or a class for clones that have expanded.

abundance	j_gene	d_gene	v_gene	CDR3nt	CDR3aa
once	TRBJ2-3	TRBD2	TRBV7-9	TGTGCCAGCAGCTCCGGGGGGGGCACAGATACGCAGTATTTT	CASSSGGGTDTQYF
few	TRBJ1-2	TRBD1	TRBV7-8	TGTGCCAGCAGCTTCCTCGGACAGGCGGGCGGCTACACCTTC	CASSFLGQAGGYTF
once	TRBJ2-5	TRBD1	TRBV18	TGTGCCAGCTCACCATTGGGACAGGGAGAGACCCAGTACTTC	CASSPLGQGETQYF
NA	TRBJ2-6	TRBD1	TRBV29-1	TGCAGCGTTCCCGGGACAGGGGGCGCGTATGGGGCCAACGTCCTGACTTTC	CSVPGTGGAYGANVLTF
NA	TRBJ1-4	NA	TRBV7-8	TGTGCCAGCAGCCTTCGGCCCGCAGGGCTAAACCGCCGAGAGGAAAAACTGTTTTTT	CASSLRPAGLNRREEKLFF
few	TRBJ1-5	NA	TRBV9	TGTGCCAGCAGCGCGGGGGGGAGCAATCAGCCCCAGCATTTT	CASSAGGSNQPQHF
once	TRBJ2-1	TRBD1	TRBV4-1	TGCGCCAGCAGCCAACCGGGACAGCAACGGAATGAGCAGTTCTTC	CASSQPGQQRNEQFF
NA	TRBJ1-2	NA	TRBV15	TGTGCCACCAGCAGAGACAGGAACTATGGCTACACCTTC	CATSRDRNYGYTF
NA	TRBJ2-1	TRBD1	TRBV6-1	TGTGCCCTGTCGAGGGGGCAGTTGGAGCAGTTCTTC	CALSRGQLEQFF
NA	TRBJ1-1	NA	TRBV7-2	TGTGCCAGCAGCCGAGACAGGAACACTGAAGCTTTCTTT	CASSRDRNTEAFF
once	TRBJ2-7	TRBD1	TRBV7-8	TGTGCCAGCAGCTCGCCCCCGGGACAGGTAAACGAGCAGTACTTC	CASSSPPGQVNEQYF
NA	TRBJ1-3	TRBD1	TRBV27	TGTGCCAGCAGAAGGGATGTGGGGACAGAGGCTGGAAACACCATATATTTT	CASRRDVGTEAGNTIYF